A single TCR beta chain is shown here with its context. Its target is unknown. Using its own MiXCR run on the 5' RACE reads, TCRdb lists one record per CDR3 protein. In the table there are about 500,000 distinct CDR3 sequences, approximately 11% of which are singletons. V shed 5 bases and J shed 0 bases, with 11 bases lying between them. CDR1 DFQATT and CDR2 SNEGSKA come from the germline V gene (reference sequence). The CDR3 has 14 residues. This sample was taken from a study of CD8 T cells in ankylosing spondylitis. Study results and caveats: A motif in TCR beta, a set of eight or nine highly homologous variants, appeared characteristic of ankylosing spondylitis blood.

This TCR derives from a male donor with ankylosing spondylitis. The chain links TRBV20-1 to TRBJ1-3; a weak D match, TRBD1 (6 bases). The sample comprised blood, either unsorted or a sorted T cell fraction (not recorded which). The CDR3 loop is CSAYTGPSGNTIYF. Written as DNA, the CDR3 is TGCAGTGCTTATACAGGGCCCTCTGGAAACACCATATATTTT.